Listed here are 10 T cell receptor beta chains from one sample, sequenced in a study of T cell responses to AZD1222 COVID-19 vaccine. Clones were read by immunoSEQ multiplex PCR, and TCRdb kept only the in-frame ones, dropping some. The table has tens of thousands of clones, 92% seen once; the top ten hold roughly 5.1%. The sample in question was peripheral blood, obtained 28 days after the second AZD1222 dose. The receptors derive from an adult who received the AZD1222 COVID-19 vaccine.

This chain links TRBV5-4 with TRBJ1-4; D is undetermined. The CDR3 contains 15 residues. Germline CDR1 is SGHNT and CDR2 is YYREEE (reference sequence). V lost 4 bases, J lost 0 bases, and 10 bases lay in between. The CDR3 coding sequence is TGTGCCAGCAGCATTCGACAAGCAACTAATGAAAAACTGTTTTTT. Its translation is CASSIRQATNEKLFF.

The CDR3 region is CAISYGTSGTYNEQFF. CDR3 DNA: TGTGCCATCAGCTACGGGACTAGCGGAACCTACAATGAGCAGTTCTTC. V and J are TRBV10-3 and TRBJ2-1; 11 bases fit TRBD2. The V and J ends lost 6 bases and 2 bases, in that order; junction bases with no gene match: 6. The CDR3 has 16 amino acids. The germline gives CDR1 ENHRY, CDR2 SYGVKD.

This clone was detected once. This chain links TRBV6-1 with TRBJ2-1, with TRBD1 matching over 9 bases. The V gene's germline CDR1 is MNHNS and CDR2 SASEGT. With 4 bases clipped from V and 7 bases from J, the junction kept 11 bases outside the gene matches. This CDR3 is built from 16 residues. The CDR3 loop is CASSALLGQGLNEQFF. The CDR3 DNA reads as TGTGCCAGCAGTGCGCTGCTGGGACAGGGATTAAATGAGCAGTTCTTC.

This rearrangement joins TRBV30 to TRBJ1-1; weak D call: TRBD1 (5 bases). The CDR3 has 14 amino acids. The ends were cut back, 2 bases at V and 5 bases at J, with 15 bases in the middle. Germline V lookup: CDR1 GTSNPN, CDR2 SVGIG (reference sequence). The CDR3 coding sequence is TGTGCCTGGAGTCGATCGTATAGGGGTACTGAAGCTTTCTTT. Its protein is CAWSRSYRGTEAFF.

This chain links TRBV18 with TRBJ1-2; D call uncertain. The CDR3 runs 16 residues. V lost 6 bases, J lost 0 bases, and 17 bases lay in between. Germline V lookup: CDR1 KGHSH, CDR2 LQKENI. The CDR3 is CASSPKTGSTNYGYTF. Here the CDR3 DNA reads TGTGCCAGCTCCCCGAAGACCGGGTCCACTAACTATGGCTACACCTTC.

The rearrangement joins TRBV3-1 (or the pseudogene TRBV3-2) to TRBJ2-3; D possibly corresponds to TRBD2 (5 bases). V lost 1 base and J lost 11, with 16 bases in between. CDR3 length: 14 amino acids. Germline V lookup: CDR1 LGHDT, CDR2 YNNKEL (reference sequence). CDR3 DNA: TGTGCCAGCAGCCAAGCCCCGGCGGAGCGGTTGCAGTATTTT. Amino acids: CASSQAPAERLQYF.

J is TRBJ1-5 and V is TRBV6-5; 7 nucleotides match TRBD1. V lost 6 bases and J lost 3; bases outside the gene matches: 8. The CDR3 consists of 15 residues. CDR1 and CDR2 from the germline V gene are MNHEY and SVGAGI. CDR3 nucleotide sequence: TGTGCCAGCAGAGCCACAGGGGCCTTCAATCAGCCCCAGCATTTT. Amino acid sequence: CASRATGAFNQPQHF.

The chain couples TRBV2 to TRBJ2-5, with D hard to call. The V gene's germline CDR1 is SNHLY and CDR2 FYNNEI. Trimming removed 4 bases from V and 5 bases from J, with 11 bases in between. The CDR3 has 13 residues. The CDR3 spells CASSGQGRETQYF. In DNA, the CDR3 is TGTGCCAGCAGTGGTCAAGGCCGGGAGACCCAGTACTTC.

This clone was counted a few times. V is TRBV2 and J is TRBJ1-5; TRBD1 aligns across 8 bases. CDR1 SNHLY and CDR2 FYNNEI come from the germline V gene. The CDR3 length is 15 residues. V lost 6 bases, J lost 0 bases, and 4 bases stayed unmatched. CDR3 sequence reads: CASSGTGGSNQPQHF. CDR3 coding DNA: TGTGCCAGCAGCGGGACAGGCGGTAGCAATCAGCCCCAGCATTTT.

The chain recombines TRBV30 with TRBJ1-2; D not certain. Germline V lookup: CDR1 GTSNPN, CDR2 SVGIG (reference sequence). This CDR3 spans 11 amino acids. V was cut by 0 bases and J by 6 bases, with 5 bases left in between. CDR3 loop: CAWSVGNGYTF. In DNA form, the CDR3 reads TGTGCCTGGAGTGTGGGGAATGGCTACACCTTC.